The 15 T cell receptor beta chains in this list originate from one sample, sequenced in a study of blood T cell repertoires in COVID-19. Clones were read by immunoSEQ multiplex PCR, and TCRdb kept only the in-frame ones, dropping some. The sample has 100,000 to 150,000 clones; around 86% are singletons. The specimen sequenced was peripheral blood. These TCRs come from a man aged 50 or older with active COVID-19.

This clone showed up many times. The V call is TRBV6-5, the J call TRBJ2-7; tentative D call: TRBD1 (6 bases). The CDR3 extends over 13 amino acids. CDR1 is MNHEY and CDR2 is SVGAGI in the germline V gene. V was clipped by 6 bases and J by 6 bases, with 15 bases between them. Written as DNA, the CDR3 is TGTGCCAGCAGCACAGGGCCCTCCAGCGAGCAGTACTTC. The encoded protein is CASSTGPSSEQYF.

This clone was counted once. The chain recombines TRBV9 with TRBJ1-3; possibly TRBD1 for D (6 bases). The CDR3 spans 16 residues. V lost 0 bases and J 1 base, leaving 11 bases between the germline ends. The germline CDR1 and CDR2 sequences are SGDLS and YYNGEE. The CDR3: CASSVGGTGSGNTIYF. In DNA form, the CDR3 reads TGTGCCAGCAGCGTAGGCGGAACAGGGTCTGGAAACACCATATATTTT.

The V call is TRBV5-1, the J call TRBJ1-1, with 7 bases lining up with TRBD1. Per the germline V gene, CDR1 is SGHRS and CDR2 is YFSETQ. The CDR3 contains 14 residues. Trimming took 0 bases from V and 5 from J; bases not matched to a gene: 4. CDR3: CASSLEGAKTEAFF. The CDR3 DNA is TGCGCCAGCAGCTTGGAGGGGGCAAAGACTGAAGCTTTCTTT.

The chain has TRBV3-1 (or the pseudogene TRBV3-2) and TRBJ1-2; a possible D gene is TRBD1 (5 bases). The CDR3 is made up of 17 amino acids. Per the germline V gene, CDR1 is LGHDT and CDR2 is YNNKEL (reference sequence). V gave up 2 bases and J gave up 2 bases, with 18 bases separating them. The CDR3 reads CASSQHYKDGGNYGYTF. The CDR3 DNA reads TGTGCCAGCAGCCAACATTACAAGGACGGGGGAAACTATGGCTACACCTTC.

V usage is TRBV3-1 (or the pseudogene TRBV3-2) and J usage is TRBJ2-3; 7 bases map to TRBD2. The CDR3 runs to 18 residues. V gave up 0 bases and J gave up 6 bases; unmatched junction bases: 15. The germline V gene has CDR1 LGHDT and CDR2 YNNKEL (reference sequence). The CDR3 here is CASSQDRYGLDLGDTQYF. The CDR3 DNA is TGTGCCAGCAGCCAAGATAGGTACGGACTAGATCTGGGGGATACGCAGTATTTT.

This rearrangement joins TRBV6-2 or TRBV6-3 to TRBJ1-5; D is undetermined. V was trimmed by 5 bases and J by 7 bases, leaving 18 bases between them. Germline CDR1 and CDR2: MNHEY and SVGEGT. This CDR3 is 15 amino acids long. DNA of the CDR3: TGTGCCAGCAGTAACCATGAGGTGCCGGGGCAGCCCCAGCATTTT. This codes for CASSNHEVPGQPQHF.

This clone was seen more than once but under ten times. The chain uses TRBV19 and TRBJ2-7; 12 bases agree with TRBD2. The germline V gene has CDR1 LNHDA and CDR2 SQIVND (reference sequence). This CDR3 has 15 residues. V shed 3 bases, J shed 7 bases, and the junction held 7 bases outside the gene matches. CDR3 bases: TGTGCCAGTAGTATCGCGGGACTAGCGGGTGGAGAGCAGTACTTC. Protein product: CASSIAGLAGGEQYF.

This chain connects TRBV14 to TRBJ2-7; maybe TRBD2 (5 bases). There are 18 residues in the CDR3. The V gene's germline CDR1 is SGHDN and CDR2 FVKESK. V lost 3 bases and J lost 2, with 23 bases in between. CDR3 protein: CASSHRRSWTPAPYEQYF. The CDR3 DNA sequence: TGTGCCAGCAGCCACCGGCGGTCATGGACTCCCGCACCCTACGAGCAGTACTTC. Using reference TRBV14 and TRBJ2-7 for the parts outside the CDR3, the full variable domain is EAGVTQFPSHSVIEKGQTVTLRCDPISGHDNLYWYRRVMGKEIKFLLHFVKESKQDESGMPNNRFLAERTGGTYSTLKVQPAELEDSGVYFCASSHRRSWTPAPYEQYFGPGTRLTVT.

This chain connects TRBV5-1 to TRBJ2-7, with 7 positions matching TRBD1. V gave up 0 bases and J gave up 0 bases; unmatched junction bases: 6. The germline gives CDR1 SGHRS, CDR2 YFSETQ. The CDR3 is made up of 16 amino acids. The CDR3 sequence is CASSLGQGELSYEQYF. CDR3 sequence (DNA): TGCGCCAGCAGCTTGGGCCAGGGGGAACTCTCCTACGAGCAGTACTTC.

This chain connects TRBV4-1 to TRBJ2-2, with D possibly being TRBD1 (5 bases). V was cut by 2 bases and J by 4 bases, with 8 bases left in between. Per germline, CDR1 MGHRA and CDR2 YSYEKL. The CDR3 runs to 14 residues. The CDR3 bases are TGCGCCAGCAGCCAAATGACAGTCACCGGGGAGCTGTTTTTT. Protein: CASSQMTVTGELFF.

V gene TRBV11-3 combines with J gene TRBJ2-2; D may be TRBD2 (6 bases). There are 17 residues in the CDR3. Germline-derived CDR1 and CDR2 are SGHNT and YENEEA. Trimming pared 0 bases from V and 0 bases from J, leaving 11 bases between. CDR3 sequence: CASSLEFGGPNTGELFF. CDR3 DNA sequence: TGTGCCAGCAGCTTAGAATTCGGGGGACCGAACACCGGGGAGCTGTTTTTT.

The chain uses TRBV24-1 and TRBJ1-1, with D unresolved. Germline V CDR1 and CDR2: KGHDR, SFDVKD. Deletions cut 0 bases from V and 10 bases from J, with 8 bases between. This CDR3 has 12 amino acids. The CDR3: CATSDLLGRAFF. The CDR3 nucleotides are TGTGCCACCAGTGATTTGCTCGGGAGAGCTTTCTTT.

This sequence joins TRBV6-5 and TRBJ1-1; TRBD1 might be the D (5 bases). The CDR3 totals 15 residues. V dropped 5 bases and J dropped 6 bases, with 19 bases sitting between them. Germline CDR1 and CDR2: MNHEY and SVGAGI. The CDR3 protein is CASSPGGRAFPEAFF. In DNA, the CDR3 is TGTGCCAGCAGTCCCGGCGGCAGGGCTTTCCCTGAAGCTTTCTTT.

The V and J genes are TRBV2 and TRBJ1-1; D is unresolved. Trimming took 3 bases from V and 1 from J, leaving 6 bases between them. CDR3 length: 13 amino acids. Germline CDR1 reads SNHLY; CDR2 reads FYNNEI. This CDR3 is CASSERGNTEAFF. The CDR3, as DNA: TGTGCCAGCAGTGAGAGAGGGAACACTGAAGCTTTCTTT.

The CDR3 spells CASSEASDRGTSKDYGYTF. The CDR3 DNA sequence: TGTGCCAGCAGTGAAGCATCGGACAGGGGAACCTCTAAAGACTATGGCTACACCTTC. The V gene is TRBV6-1, the J gene TRBJ1-2; 9 bases fit TRBD1. CDR1 is MNHNS, CDR2 SASEGT, per germline. This CDR3 spans 19 amino acids. With 0 bases clipped from V and 3 bases from J, the junction kept 14 bases outside the gene matches.